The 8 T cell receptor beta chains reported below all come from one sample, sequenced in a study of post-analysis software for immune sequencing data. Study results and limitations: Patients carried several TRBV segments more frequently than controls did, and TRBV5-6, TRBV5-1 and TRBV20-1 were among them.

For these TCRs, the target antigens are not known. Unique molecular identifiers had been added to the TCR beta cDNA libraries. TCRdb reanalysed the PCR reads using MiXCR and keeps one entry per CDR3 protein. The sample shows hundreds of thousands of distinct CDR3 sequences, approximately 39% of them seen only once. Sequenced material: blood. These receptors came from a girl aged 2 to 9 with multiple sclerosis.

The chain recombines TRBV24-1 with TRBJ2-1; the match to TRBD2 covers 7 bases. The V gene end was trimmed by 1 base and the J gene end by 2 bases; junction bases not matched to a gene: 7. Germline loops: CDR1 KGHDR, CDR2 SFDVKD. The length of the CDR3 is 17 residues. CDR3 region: CATSDFGSGMTYNEQFF. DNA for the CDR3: TGTGCCACCAGTGATTTCGGGAGCGGGATGACCTACAATGAGCAGTTCTTC.

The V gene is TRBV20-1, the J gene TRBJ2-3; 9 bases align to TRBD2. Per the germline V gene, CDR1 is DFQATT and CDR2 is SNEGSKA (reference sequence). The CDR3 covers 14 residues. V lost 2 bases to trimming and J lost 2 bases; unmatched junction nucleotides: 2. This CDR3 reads CSARLAGATDTQYF. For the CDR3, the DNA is TGCAGTGCTAGATTAGCGGGGGCCACAGATACGCAGTATTTT.

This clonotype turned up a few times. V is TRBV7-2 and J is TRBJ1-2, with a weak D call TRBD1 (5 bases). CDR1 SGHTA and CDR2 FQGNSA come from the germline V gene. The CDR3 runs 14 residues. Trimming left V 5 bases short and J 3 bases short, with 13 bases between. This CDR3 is CASSPNQGHYGYTF. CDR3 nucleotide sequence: TGTGCCAGCAGCCCCAATCAGGGCCACTATGGCTACACCTTC.

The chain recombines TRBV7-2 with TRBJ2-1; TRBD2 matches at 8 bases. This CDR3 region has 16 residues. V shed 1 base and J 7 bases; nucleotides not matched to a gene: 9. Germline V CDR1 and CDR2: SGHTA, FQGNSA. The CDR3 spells CASSLEVRTSKNEQFF. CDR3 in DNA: TGTGCCAGCAGCTTAGAAGTAAGGACTAGCAAAAATGAGCAGTTCTTC.

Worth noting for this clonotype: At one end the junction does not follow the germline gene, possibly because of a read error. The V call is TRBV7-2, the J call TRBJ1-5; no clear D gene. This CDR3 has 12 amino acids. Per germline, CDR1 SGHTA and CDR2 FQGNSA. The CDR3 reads CVSSKGNQPQHF. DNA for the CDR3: TGTGTCAGCAGCAAAGGCAATCAGCCCCAGCATTTT.

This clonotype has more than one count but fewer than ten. The CDR3 region has the DNA TGCAGCGTTGAATTAGCGGGAGGGCGTCACACAGATACGCAGTATTTT. Protein: CSVELAGGRHTDTQYF. This chain uses TRBV29-1 with TRBJ2-3; 11 bases match TRBD2. Germline lookup yields CDR1 SQVTM and CDR2 ANQGSEA. V lost 2 bases and J lost 2; bases outside the gene matches: 6. The CDR3 covers 16 residues.

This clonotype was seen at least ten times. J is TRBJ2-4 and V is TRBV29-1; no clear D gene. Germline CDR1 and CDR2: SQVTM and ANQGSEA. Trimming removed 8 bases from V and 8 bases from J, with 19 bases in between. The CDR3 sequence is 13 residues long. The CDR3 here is CSFIPRQEDIQYF. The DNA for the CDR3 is TGCAGCTTCATCCCACGTCAAGAAGACATTCAGTACTTC.

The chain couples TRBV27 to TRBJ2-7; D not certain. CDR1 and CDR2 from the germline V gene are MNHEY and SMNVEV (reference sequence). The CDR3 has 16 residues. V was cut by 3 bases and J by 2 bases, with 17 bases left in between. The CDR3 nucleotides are TGTGCCAGCAGTTTTCACCCCCAGGAATCCGCCTACGAGCAGTACTTC. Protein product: CASSFHPQESAYEQYF.